Listed below are T cell receptor beta chains from one sample, sequenced in a study of T-cell memory formation after mild COVID-19. TCRdb itself ran the 5' RACE reads through MiXCR, one entry per CDR3 protein. The sample has around 320,000 distinct CDR3 sequences, around 27% seen once. The sequenced material came from PBMCs or a T cell subset sorted from them (not recorded which). These receptor sequences come from an adult woman who had mild COVID-19 (a few samples of this study predate the infection). Cell type and time point are not known. The CDR3 runs from the conserved cysteine through the conserved F or W. D genes are given only for firm matches. Rows may omit the clone size; those that give it use once, few, many or a size class.

J gene: TRBJ2-1
D gene: TRBD2
clone size: few
V gene: TRBV4-3
CDR3 DNA: TGCGCCAGCAGCCAAGATCGGGGAGGGAAAAGCAATGAGCAGTTCTTC
CDR3 protein: CASSQDRGGKSNEQFF

J gene: TRBJ1-5
D gene: -
clone size: -
V gene: TRBV2
CDR3 DNA: TGTGCCAGCGGAGTCACTCCCGGGGGGCGAAGCAATCAGCCCCAGCATTTT
CDR3 protein: CASGVTPGGRSNQPQHF

J gene: TRBJ1-1
D gene: -
clone size: many
V gene: TRBV20-1
CDR3 DNA: TGCAGTGCTAGGGGTGGAGTGAAGGGCGAAGCTTTCTTT
CDR3 protein: CSARGGVKGEAFF

J gene: TRBJ2-7
D gene: TRBD1
clone size: -
V gene: TRBV27
CDR3 DNA: TGTGCCAGCAGTTTGTCGACAGGGGGCTCCTACGAGCAGTACTTC
CDR3 protein: CASSLSTGGSYEQYF

J gene: TRBJ1-6
D gene: -
clone size: -
V gene: TRBV7-9
CDR3 DNA: TGTGCCAGCAGCTTAGCCCAGAGTAATTCACCCCTCCACTTT
CDR3 protein: CASSLAQSNSPLHF

J gene: TRBJ2-7
D gene: -
clone size: -
V gene: TRBV12-3/TRBV12-4
CDR3 DNA: TGTGCCAGCAGTTTATACACTTCCTACGAGCAGTACTTC
CDR3 protein: CASSLYTSYEQYF

J gene: TRBJ2-7
D gene: TRBD2
clone size: -
V gene: TRBV13
CDR3 DNA: TGTGCCAGCAGCTTAGGCATGACTAGCTTTTACTCCTACGAGCAGTACTTC
CDR3 protein: CASSLGMTSFYSYEQYF

J gene: TRBJ1-1
D gene: -
clone size: -
V gene: TRBV6-6
CDR3 DNA: TGTGCCAGCAGTAACGGTGGAATGAACACTGAAGCTTTCTTT
CDR3 protein: CASSNGGMNTEAFF

J gene: TRBJ2-1
D gene: TRBD2
clone size: few
V gene: TRBV5-6
CDR3 DNA: TGTGCCAGCAGCTTGCTAGCGGGAGTTGAGCAGTTCTTC
CDR3 protein: CASSLLAGVEQFF

J gene: TRBJ1-2
D gene: -
clone size: -
V gene: TRBV7-9
CDR3 DNA: TGTGCCAGCACCCCGCGGCCAAATGTAGGAGATGGCTACACCTTC
CDR3 protein: CASTPRPNVGDGYTF

J gene: TRBJ2-1
D gene: TRBD2
clone size: many
V gene: TRBV5-5
CDR3 DNA: TGTGCCAGCAGCTTGACTAGCGCCTACAATGAGCAGTTCTTC
CDR3 protein: CASSLTSAYNEQFF

J gene: TRBJ1-6
D gene: TRBD1
clone size: few
V gene: TRBV7-9
CDR3 DNA: TGTGCCAGCAGCCCTCCGGGACAGGGGCCTTTAGGATCACCCCTCCACTTT
CDR3 protein: CASSPPGQGPLGSPLHF

J gene: TRBJ1-1
D gene: -
clone size: -
V gene: TRBV9
CDR3 DNA: TGTGCCAGCAGCGTACCCCGGGACGGGATGAACACTGAAGCTTTCTTT
CDR3 protein: CASSVPRDGMNTEAFF

J gene: TRBJ2-1
D gene: -
clone size: -
V gene: TRBV4-3
CDR3 DNA: TGCGCCAGCAGCCAACTTACTATCTACAATGAGCAGTTCTTC
CDR3 protein: CASSQLTIYNEQFF

J gene: TRBJ1-3
D gene: -
clone size: -
V gene: TRBV28
CDR3 DNA: TGTGCCAGCAGTGCCTTTAACGGAAACACCATATATTTT
CDR3 protein: CASSAFNGNTIYF

J gene: TRBJ1-1
D gene: -
clone size: -
V gene: TRBV12-3/TRBV12-4
CDR3 DNA: TGTGCCAGCAGCGGGCGCGCGGACACTGAAGCTTTCTTT
CDR3 protein: CASSGRADTEAFF

J gene: TRBJ2-2
D gene: TRBD1
clone size: few
V gene: TRBV5-1
CDR3 DNA: TGCGCCAGCAGCCTACAGGGGGCGGTGGCCGGGGAGCTGTTTTTT
CDR3 protein: CASSLQGAVAGELFF